This T cell receptor (beta chain) was found in a study of shared clonotypes between healthy human individuals. The CDR3 has 15 residues. Germline-derived CDR1 and CDR2 are SGHRS and YFSETQ. Losses at the gene ends were 0 bases for V and 5 bases for J; bases not matched to a gene: 5. This table comes from immunoSEQ multiplex PCR, and its TCRdb copy is limited to in-frame clones, with some not included. The sample includes under 2,500,000 clones, around 95% of them seen just once. Study-wide results and limits: Investigators expected sequencing depth to affect clonotype sharing among donors. Naive subsets, compared against memory subsets, generally had larger estimated richness values.

Caucasian adults living in Nashville, Tennessee, provided all samples. Splitting the CD4+ cells yielded a CD45RA+ naive subset and a CD45RA-negative memory subset. Details on this clone: Its antigen is as yet unknown.

This receptor was obtained from a man younger than 35 in good health. The J gene is TRBJ2-5, the V gene TRBV5-1, with TRBD2 matching over 9 bases. Sequenced sample: naive CD4+ T cells sorted from blood. Stated subset: CD45RA+ positively selected. CDR3 loop: CASSLGSGSEETQYF. The CDR3 coding sequence is TGCGCCAGCAGCTTGGGTAGCGGGAGTGAGGAGACCCAGTACTTC.